Included here is one TCR beta chain sequence, with context. Its target is not known. The entry originates in a study of blood T cells in healthy people across ages. General study results and limits: Estimates of diversity drawn from one million T cells were considered underestimates. Measured against age, TCR beta diversity per million T cells decreased in a roughly linear manner.

V gave up 7 bases and J gave up 3 bases; unmatched junction bases: 3. Germline CDR1 MNHEY, CDR2 SVGAGI. CDR3 length: 15 residues. A second PCR, run for roughly 7 to 11 cycles, used a sample-barcoded 5' primer plus a J-beta primer mix. TCRdb reprocessed the 5' RACE reads with MiXCR, giving one entry per CDR3 protein. This table holds roughly 1,300,000 distinct CDR3 sequences, roughly 60% found once. The chain carries TRBV6-5 and TRBJ2-1, with 13 bases identical to TRBD2. Sequenced input: blood. This clonotype originated in a man between 18 and 29 years old in good health. As DNA, the CDR3 is TGTGCCAGCACCACTAGCGGGGGGGGCTACAATGAGCAGTTCTTC. Encoded protein: CASTTSGGGYNEQFF.